This TCR beta chain was retrieved from a study of T cells expressing NK-cell markers. Overall study: The sequencing cohort of eight donors included seven HCMV-seropositive individuals and one seronegative individual. Study-level points and caveats: Expanded NKG2C+ T cell clones had unclear HCMV specificity.

Of note for this clonotype: The target antigen is unknown.

One entry per CDR3 protein, without DNA, is what TCRdb gives after re-calling the 5' RACE reads. The table lists hundreds of thousands of distinct CDR3 sequences. Germline V gene data show CDR1 as SGHVS and CDR2 as FNYEAQ. This CDR3 contains 15 residues. The V gene is TRBV7-6, the J gene TRBJ2-5; TCRdb's D call of TRBD1 is untestable without DNA. This clonotype was obtained from a woman between 18 and 75 years old in good health. Sequencing was done on a sample of blood T cells: a sorted CD56 or NKG2C T cell subset, CD4+ or CD8+ T cells, or bulk PBMC T cells (not recorded which). CDR3 in amino acids: CASSPGTGATETQYF.